What follows is one T cell receptor beta chain and its context. Germline assignment: CDR1 MGHRA and CDR2 YSYEKL. The CDR3 is made up of 17 amino acids. The ends lost 2 bases at V and 3 bases at J; junction bases unmatched: 8. This sample stems from a study of blood T cell repertoires in COVID-19. As for the study in general: Donors in the United States, Italy and Spain gave samples during acute or convalescent COVID-19. From T cells, B-cell-depleted T cells, or PBMCs came the material, which was cDNA or gDNA.

In the original processing: Amplification with reference gene primers provided the estimates of nucleated cell counts. Profiled with immunoSEQ multiplex PCR; TCRdb holds only in-frame clones, not every one. That table furnishes V, J and clone size, whereas the DNA furnished D and trimming. The repertoire holds around 92,000 clones, 70% to 90% seen once, with roughly 13% in the top ten. The receptor was derived from an older woman in a cohort sampled during active or convalescent COVID-19. Sequencing used peripheral blood. The chain joins TRBV4-1 to TRBJ2-1, with TRBD2 matching over 9 bases. CDR3 coding DNA: TGCGCCAGCAGCCAACAGTACCCTAGCGGGGACTACAATGAGCAGTTCTTC. Protein product: CASSQQYPSGDYNEQFF.